These 15 T cell receptor beta chains were sequenced from one sample in a study of radiation and T cells in renal cell carcinoma. Documented treatment: treatment-naive control, cytoreductive nephrectomy. The assay was immunoSEQ multiplex PCR, and TCRdb's table has in-frame clones only and misses some. The sample records some 7,900 clones, almost 65% being singletons. Sequences were derived from tumor tissue, sampled from a patient whose treatment was nephrectomy without radiotherapy. These receptors originate from an older woman with renal cell carcinoma.

The gene calls are TRBV7-2 and TRBJ1-1; D is perhaps TRBD1 (6 bases). V lost 0 bases to trimming and J lost 7 bases, with 21 bases between them. Germline CDR1 is SGHTA and CDR2 is FQGNSA. CDR3 length: 17 residues. Written as DNA, the CDR3 is TGTGCCAGCAGCTTAGCCCGTGCTGGAGGGGGTCGAAGTGAAGCTTTCTTT. Translating gives CASSLARAGGGRSEAFF. Complete variable domain (other parts from reference TRBV7-2 and TRBJ1-1): GAGVSQSPSNKVTEKGKDVELRCDPISGHTALYWYRQSLGQGLEFLIYFQGNSAPDKSGLPSDRFSAERTGGSVSTLTIQRTQQEDSAVYLCASSLARAGGGRSEAFFGQGTRLTVV.

The chain links TRBV6-6 to TRBJ1-1, with 10 bases lining up with TRBD1. With 6 bases clipped from V and 11 bases from J, the junction kept 6 bases outside the gene matches. This CDR3 spans 12 amino acids. Germline V gene sequence: CDR1 MNHNY, CDR2 SVGAGI (reference sequence). The CDR3 nucleotides are TGTGCCAGCAGCGACAGGGGGCGAGATGCTTTCTTT. Encoded protein: CASSDRGRDAFF.

This clone counts as medium-sized. The chain combines TRBV10-1 with TRBJ1-2; D remains ambiguous. V was cut by 2 bases and J by 0 bases, with 7 bases left in between. CDR3 length: 14 residues. Germline V gives CDR1 WNHNN, CDR2 SYGVQD (reference sequence). CDR3 coding DNA: TGCGCCAGCAGTGAGCCAGTTTCTAACTATGGCTACACCTTC. As protein: CASSEPVSNYGYTF.

The J gene is TRBJ2-3, the V gene TRBV5-4, with 10 bases matching TRBD2. The V and J ends lost 3 bases and 0 bases, in that order; junction bases with no gene match: 4. Germline lookup yields CDR1 SGHNT and CDR2 YYREEE (reference sequence). This CDR3 comprises 16 residues. Here the CDR3 DNA reads TGTGCCAGCAGCTCTCTAGCGGGGGCCAGCACAGATACGCAGTATTTT. Translating gives CASSSLAGASTDTQYF.

The chain couples TRBV30 to TRBJ2-1; 10 bases line up with TRBD2. The V segment lost 3 bases and the J segment 4 bases; nucleotides outside the gene matches: 6. The CDR3 spans 15 residues. CDR1 GTSNPN and CDR2 SVGIG come from the germline V gene (reference sequence). The CDR3 loop is CAWRVAGGQYNEQFF. The CDR3 coding sequence is TGTGCCTGGAGGGTAGCGGGGGGCCAATACAATGAGCAGTTCTTC.

The chain carries TRBV11-3 and TRBJ2-5; D unclear. V was cut by 0 bases and J by 5 bases, with 4 bases left in between. The CDR3 sequence is 12 residues long. CDR1 is SGHNT, CDR2 YENEEA, per germline. In DNA form, the CDR3 reads TGTGCCAGCAGCTTAGATGGGGAGACCCAGTACTTC. It encodes CASSLDGETQYF.

The gene calls are TRBV7-9 and TRBJ2-5; TRBD2 matches at 12 bases. Germline V lookup: CDR1 SEHNR, CDR2 FQNEAQ (reference sequence). The length of the CDR3 is 16 residues. Losses at the gene ends were 5 bases for V and 1 base for J; bases not matched to a gene: 5. CDR3 nucleotides: TGTGCCAGCAGCGGGCGACTAGCGGGGGTCCAAGAGACCCAGTACTTC. It translates to CASSGRLAGVQETQYF.

This chain uses TRBV30 with TRBJ2-7; maybe TRBD1 (5 bases). This CDR3 has 12 amino acids. V lost 4 bases to trimming and J lost 5 bases, with 12 bases between them. The germline V gene has CDR1 GTSNPN and CDR2 SVGIG (reference sequence). This CDR3 is CAWNGQGHEQYF. The DNA of the CDR3 is TGTGCCTGGAATGGCCAGGGTCACGAGCAGTACTTC. The full variable domain, rest sourced from reference TRBV30 and TRBJ2-7, is SQTIHQWPATLVQPVGSPLSLECTVEGTSNPNLYWYRQAAGRGLQLLFYSVGIGQISSEVPQNLSASRPQDRQFILSSKKLLLSDSGFYLCAWNGQGHEQYFGPGTRLTVT.

The chain uses TRBV5-1 and TRBJ1-6, with a possible D match to TRBD1 (5 bases). V lost 4 bases to trimming and J lost 7 bases, with 12 bases between them. Germline CDR1 and CDR2: SGHRS and YFSETQ. The CDR3 runs 14 residues. In nucleotides, the CDR3 is TGCGCCAGCAGCCAGGGTTGGGAAAATTCACCCCTCCACTTT. This codes for CASSQGWENSPLHF.

The chain is built from TRBV5-4 and TRBJ2-2; unclear D gene. The CDR3 is 14 residues long. Looked up from germline, CDR1 is SGHNT and CDR2 is YYREEE (reference sequence). Trimming shortened V by 4 bases and J by 3 bases, and 10 bases separated the two germline ends. This chain's CDR3 is CASSPGRYTGELFF. The CDR3 nucleotides are TGTGCCAGCAGCCCCGGACGGTACACCGGGGAGCTGTTTTTT.

This sequence joins TRBV4-2 and TRBJ1-5; D may be TRBD1 (5 bases). Trimming removed 0 bases from V and 1 base from J, with 10 bases in between. The CDR3 is 16 residues long. Germline CDR1 and CDR2: LGHNA and YNFKEQ. The CDR3 coding sequence is TGTGCCAGCAGCCAAGAACCCGGGGCCAGCAATCAGCCCCAGCATTTT. Its protein is CASSQEPGASNQPQHF.

This chain uses TRBV6-1 with TRBJ1-5; D is possibly TRBD1 (5 bases). Trimming shortened V by 4 bases and J by 2 bases, and 27 bases separated the two germline ends. Germline CDR1 MNHNS, CDR2 SASEGT. The CDR3 is made up of 20 amino acids. The CDR3 here is CASSVPWGRVLDQGNQPQHF. The CDR3 region has the DNA TGTGCCAGCAGTGTACCCTGGGGCAGGGTTCTCGACCAGGGCAATCAGCCCCAGCATTTT.

This clone has only a few counts. The genes are TRBV30 and TRBJ1-2, with no clear D. CDR1 GTSNPN and CDR2 SVGIG come from the germline V gene (reference sequence). The CDR3 is made up of 14 amino acids. Trimming removed 3 bases from V and 1 base from J, with 12 bases in between. This chain's CDR3 is CAWSSGGVNYGYTF. For the CDR3, the DNA is TGTGCCTGGAGCTCCGGTGGGGTTAACTATGGCTACACCTTC. The full variable domain, completed using reference TRBV30 and TRBJ1-2, is SQTIHQWPATLVQPVGSPLSLECTVEGTSNPNLYWYRQAAGRGLQLLFYSVGIGQISSEVPQNLSASRPQDRQFILSSKKLLLSDSGFYLCAWSSGGVNYGYTFGSGTRLTVV.

Sample share makes this clone medium-sized. CDR3 DNA: TGTGCCAGCAGTGGGCTACAGTCGAACACCGGGGAGCTGTTTTTT. Its protein is CASSGLQSNTGELFF. This rearrangement joins TRBV5-6 to TRBJ2-2; D unclear. CDR3 length: 15 amino acids. Germline V CDR1 and CDR2: SGHDT, YYEEEE. The V end was cut by 5 bases, the J end by 0 bases, with 11 bases between.

The V gene is TRBV2, the J gene TRBJ1-2; 10 bases map to TRBD1. Germline V gene data show CDR1 as SNHLY and CDR2 as FYNNEI. CDR3 length: 14 amino acids. V shed 3 bases, J shed 6 bases, and the junction held 4 bases outside the gene matches. CDR3 nucleotides: TGTGCCAGCAGTGAGGACAGGGGGAGGGATGGCTACACCTTC. Its translation: CASSEDRGRDGYTF.